This T cell receptor beta chain stems from a study of OX40 agonist ivuxolimab in advanced cancers. Looking at the study overall: Ivuxolimab, which targeted the costimulatory receptor OX40 (CD134), was an agonistic, fully human IgG2 monoclonal antibody. The paper reports the monotherapy dose-escalation portion (N of about 54 patients) of the phase I ivuxolimab trial. The point of sequencing TCRbeta in the periphery was to test whether ivuxolimab changed TCR sequence diversity and drove clonal T-cell expansion. Intravenous ivuxolimab was administered to patients every 2 weeks at six dose levels: 0.01, 0.1, 0.3, 1.5, 3 and 10 mg/kg. In the dose-escalation cohort, 82.7% of patients were male, and the mean age was around 65 years with a range of about 20 to 90. Patients were allowed to have had prior anti-PD-1, anti-PD-L1 or anti-CTLA-4 therapy, and 40% of the dose-escalation patients had been treated with checkpoint inhibitors. Partial responses occurred in three dose-escalation patients: two with cutaneous melanoma and one with hepatocellular carcinoma. Of the roughly 50 dose-escalation patients, hepatocellular carcinoma was present in roughly 19, melanoma in approximately 15, renal cell carcinoma in 9 and head and neck cancer in 9. Paper-wide results and their limitations: At doses of 0.1 to 3.0 mg/kg, clonal expansion of both CD4+ and CD8+ T cells in blood was seen between baseline and week 6. In the 0.1-3.0 mg/kg groups, partial responders had among the lowest normalized peripheral clonal expansion, particularly in CD8+ T cells. After ivuxolimab, expanded clones were on average more numerous among CD8+ T cells than among CD4+ T cells. Low levels of normalized T-cell clonal expansion were also seen in some nonresponding patients. Which antigens the clonally expanded peripheral T cells were specific for was not determined.

The germline V gene sets CDR1 to SGHTA and CDR2 to FQGNSA. V is clipped by 3 bases and J by 0 bases, and the sequence between their germline boundaries is 12 bases long. The CDR3 has 15 amino acids, counting the end cysteine and phenylalanine. The CDR3 DNA has 45 bases and is translated from base 1. Genomic DNA was extracted from sorted cells for sequencing of the TCRbeta CDR3 region. The immunoSEQ Assay was used for sequencing of TCRbeta CDR3 regions. TCRdb limited this immuneACCESS table to in-frame rearrangements with V and J called. A share of clones is missing; checked studies link under half to unresolved V genes, and the rest is unexplained. This sample has 100,000 to 150,000 clones in its table, and about 92% of those were observed once. Clones ranked in the top ten supply 1% of the sample. Patients with a history of autoimmune disease or receiving systemic immunosuppression were excluded from the trial. Peripheral blood for TCR sequencing was collected from all dose cohorts at baseline, on cycle 4 day 1, and on cycle 7 day 1. Samples came from an open-label, multicenter, first-in-human phase I dose-escalation trial of ivuxolimab. Adults with locally advanced or metastatic melanoma, renal cell carcinoma, hepatocellular carcinoma or head and neck squamous cell carcinoma were enrolled in the trial. Before TCR sequencing, CD4+ and CD8+ T cells were separately sorted from peripheral blood.

This clone has just one count. Its antigen specificity is not known. Base qualities are missing; no much larger clone stands one base away. Sequenced here: CD4+ or CD8+ T cells sorted from blood, sampled in a trial of the OX40 agonist ivuxolimab. The chain uses TRBV7-2 and TRBJ2-7, with no confidently assigned D gene. The source of this sequence is an adult with an advanced solid tumor such as melanoma, head and neck, liver or kidney cancer. The DNA reads TGTGCCAGCAGCTTGAGCACTCAATACTCCTACGAGCAGTACTTC. This gives the protein CASSLSTQYSYEQYF.